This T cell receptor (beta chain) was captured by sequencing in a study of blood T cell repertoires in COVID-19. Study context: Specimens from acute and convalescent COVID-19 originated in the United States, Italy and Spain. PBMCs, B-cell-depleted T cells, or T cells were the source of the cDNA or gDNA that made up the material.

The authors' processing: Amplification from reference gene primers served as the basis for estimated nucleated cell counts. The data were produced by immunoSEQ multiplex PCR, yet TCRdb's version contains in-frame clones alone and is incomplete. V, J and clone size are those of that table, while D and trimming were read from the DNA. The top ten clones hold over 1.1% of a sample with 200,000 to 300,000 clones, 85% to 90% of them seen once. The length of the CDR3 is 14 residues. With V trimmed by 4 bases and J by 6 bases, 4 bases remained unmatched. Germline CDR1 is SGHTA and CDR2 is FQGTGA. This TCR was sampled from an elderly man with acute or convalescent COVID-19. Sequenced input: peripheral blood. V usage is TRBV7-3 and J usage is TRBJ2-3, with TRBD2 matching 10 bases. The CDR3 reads CASSSAGGGDTQYF. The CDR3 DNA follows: TGTGCCAGCAGCTCAGCGGGAGGGGGGGATACGCAGTATTTT.